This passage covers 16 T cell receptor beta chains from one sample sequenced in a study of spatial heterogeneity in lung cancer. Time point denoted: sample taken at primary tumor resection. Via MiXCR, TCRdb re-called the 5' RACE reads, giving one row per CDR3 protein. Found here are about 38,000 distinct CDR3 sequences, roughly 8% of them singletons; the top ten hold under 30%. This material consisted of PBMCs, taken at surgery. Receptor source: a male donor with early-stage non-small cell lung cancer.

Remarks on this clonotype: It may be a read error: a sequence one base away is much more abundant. CDR3 protein: CATPQGEQYF. The CDR3 nucleotides are TGTGCCACCCCCCAGGGCGAGCAGTACTTC. The chain couples TRBV6-2 or TRBV6-3 to TRBJ2-7, with D tentatively TRBD1 (5 bases). Trimming pared 10 bases from V and 6 bases from J, leaving 10 bases between. The germline V gene has CDR1 MNHEY and CDR2 SVGEGT. The CDR3 length is 10 residues.

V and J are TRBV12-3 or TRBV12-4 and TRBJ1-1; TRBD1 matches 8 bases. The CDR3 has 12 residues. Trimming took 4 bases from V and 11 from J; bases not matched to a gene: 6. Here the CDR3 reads CASSYAGGQAFF. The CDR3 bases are TGTGCCAGCAGTTACGCAGGGGGCCAGGCTTTCTTT.

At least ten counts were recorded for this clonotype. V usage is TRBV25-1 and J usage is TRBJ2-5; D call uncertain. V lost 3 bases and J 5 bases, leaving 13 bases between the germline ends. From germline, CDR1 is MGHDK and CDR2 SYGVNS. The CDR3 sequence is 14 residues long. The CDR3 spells CASSDNLAGETQYF. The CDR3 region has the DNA TGTGCCAGCAGTGACAATTTGGCCGGGGAGACCCAGTACTTC.

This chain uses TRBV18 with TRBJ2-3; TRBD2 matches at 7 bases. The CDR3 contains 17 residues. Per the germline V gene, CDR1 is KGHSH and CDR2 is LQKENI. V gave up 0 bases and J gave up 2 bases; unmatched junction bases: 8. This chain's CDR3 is CASSPPGTGRATDTQYF. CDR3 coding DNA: TGTGCCAGCTCACCACCGGGCACTGGGAGGGCCACAGATACGCAGTATTTT.

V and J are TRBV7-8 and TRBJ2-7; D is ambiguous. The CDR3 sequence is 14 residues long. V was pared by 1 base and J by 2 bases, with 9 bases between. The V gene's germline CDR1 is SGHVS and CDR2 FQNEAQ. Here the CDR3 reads CASSLENRPYEQYF. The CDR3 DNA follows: TGTGCCAGCAGCTTAGAAAACAGACCCTACGAGCAGTACTTC.

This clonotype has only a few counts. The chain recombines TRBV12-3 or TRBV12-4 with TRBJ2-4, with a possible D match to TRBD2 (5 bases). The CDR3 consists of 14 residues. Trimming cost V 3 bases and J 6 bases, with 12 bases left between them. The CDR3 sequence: CASSFSGGRNIQYF. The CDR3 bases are TGTGCCAGCAGTTTCTCGGGCGGGCGAAACATTCAGTACTTC.

CDR3 DNA sequence: TGCAGTATACAGGAGGCAGGAAACACCATATATTTT. Amino acids: CSIQEAGNTIYF. The chain links TRBV29-1 to TRBJ1-3; D is possibly TRBD1 (5 bases). The length of the CDR3 is 12 residues. The germline V gene encodes CDR1 SQVTM and CDR2 ANQGSEA.

The CDR3 here is CASSLASGASQPQHF. Here the CDR3 DNA reads TGTGCCAGCAGCTTAGCTTCGGGGGCGAGTCAGCCCCAGCATTTT. The chain carries TRBV7-2 and TRBJ1-5; possibly TRBD1 for D (6 bases). The CDR3 extends over 15 amino acids. Germline V gene lookup returns CDR1 SGHTA and CDR2 FQGNSA. V was cut by 0 bases and J by 6 bases, with 12 bases left in between.

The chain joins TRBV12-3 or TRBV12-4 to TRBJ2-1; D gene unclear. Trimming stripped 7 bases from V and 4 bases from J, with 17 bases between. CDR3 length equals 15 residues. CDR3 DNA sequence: TGTGCCAGCAACCGCCTGGGCCCCCTATACAATGAGCAGTTCTTC. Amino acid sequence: CASNRLGPLYNEQFF.

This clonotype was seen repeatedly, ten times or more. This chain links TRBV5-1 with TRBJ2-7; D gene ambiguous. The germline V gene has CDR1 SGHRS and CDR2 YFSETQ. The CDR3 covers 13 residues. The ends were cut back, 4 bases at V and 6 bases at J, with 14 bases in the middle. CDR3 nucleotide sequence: TGCGCCAGCAGCCTGGGTTTGGGGTCCGAGCAGTACGTC. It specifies CASSLGLGSEQYV.

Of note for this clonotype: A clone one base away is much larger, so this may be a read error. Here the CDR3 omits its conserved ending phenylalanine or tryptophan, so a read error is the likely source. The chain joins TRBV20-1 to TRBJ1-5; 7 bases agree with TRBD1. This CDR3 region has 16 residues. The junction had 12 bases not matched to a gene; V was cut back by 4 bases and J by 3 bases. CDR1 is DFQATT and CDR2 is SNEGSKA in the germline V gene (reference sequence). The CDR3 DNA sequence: TGCAGTGCTAATGACCCGGGACAGACAATCAATCAGCCCCAGCATATT. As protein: CSANDPGQTINQPQHI.

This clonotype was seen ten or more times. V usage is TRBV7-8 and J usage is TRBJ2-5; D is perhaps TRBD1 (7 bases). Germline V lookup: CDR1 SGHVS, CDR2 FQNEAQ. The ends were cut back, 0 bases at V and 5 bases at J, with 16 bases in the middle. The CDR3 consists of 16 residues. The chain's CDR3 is CASSLAPGLRGETQYF. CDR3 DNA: TGTGCCAGCAGCTTAGCACCGGGACTCAGGGGGGAGACCCAGTACTTC.

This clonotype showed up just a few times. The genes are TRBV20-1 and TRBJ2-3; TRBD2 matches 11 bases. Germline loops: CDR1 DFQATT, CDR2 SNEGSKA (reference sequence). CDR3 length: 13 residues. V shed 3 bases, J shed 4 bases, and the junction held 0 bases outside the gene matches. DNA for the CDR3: TGCAGTGCTAGGACTAGCGGGGCAGATACGCAGTATTTT. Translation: CSARTSGADTQYF.

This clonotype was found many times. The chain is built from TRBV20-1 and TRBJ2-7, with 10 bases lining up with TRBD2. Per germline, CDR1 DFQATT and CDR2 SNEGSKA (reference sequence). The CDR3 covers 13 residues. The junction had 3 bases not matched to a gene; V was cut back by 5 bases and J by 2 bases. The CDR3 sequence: CSAQREGPYEQYV. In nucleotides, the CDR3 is TGCAGTGCTCAGCGGGAGGGCCCCTACGAGCAGTACGTC.

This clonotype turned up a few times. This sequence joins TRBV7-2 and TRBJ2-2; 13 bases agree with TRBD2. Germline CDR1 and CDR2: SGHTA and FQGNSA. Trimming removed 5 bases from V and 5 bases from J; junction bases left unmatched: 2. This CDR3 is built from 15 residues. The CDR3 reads CASSRTSGSTGELFF. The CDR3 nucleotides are TGTGCCAGCAGCCGGACTAGCGGGAGTACCGGGGAGCTGTTTTTT.

The CDR3 sequence: CAWSTPGRSVYGYTF. For the CDR3, the DNA is TGTGCCTGGAGTACCCCGGGACGCTCGGTCTATGGCTACACCTTC. This chain joins TRBV30 and TRBJ1-2; a weak D match, TRBD1 (5 bases). Per germline, CDR1 GTSNPN and CDR2 SVGIG (reference sequence). With 2 bases removed from V and 4 bases from J, the gap between germline ends came to 17 bases. There are 15 residues in the CDR3.